This is a list of T cell receptor beta chains from one sample in a study of CD8+ T cells in alopecia areata. The protocol was immunoSEQ multiplex PCR, while the TCRdb copy is restricted to in-frame clones and leaves out a portion. The sample holds tens of thousands of clones; approximately 60% are singletons and the top ten take approximately 15%. This specimen consisted of CD8+ T cells sorted from blood, obtained at week 0. The receptors come from a human donor with alopecia areata. Both conserved end residues are part of each CDR3. D genes are given only for firm matches. For some rows the clone size is stated as once, few or many, or as a class when expanded; others skip it.

>NA|NA|TRBV11-1|TRBJ1-1
CASSLVGVDTEAFF
TGTGCCAGCAGCTTGGTTGGGGTTGACACTGAAGCTTTCTTT
>NA|TRBD2|TRBV10-3|TRBJ2-7
CAISESGGIDEQYF
TGTGCCATCAGTGAAAGCGGGGGGATTGACGAGCAGTACTTC
>NA|TRBD1|TRBV29-1|TRBJ1-1
CSGIDRVKAEAFF
TGCAGCGGCATAGACAGGGTTAAGGCTGAAGCTTTCTTT
>NA|TRBD1|TRBV5-1|TRBJ1-5
CASSLNPTGARQPQHF
TGCGCCAGCAGCCTAAATCCGACAGGGGCCCGTCAGCCCCAGCATTTT
>NA|NA|TRBV5-6|TRBJ1-6
CASSPGNSPLHF
TGTGCCAGCAGCCCCGGGAATTCACCCCTCCACTTT
>NA|NA|TRBV29-1|TRBJ2-5
CSVAPSPQETQYF
TGCAGCGTTGCCCCCAGTCCCCAAGAGACCCAGTACTTC
>NA|TRBD1|TRBV4-3|TRBJ2-7
CASSPETGYYEQYF
TGCGCCAGCAGCCCGGAGACAGGGTACTACGAGCAGTACTTC
>few|NA|TRBV11-2|TRBJ2-7
CASSLDRTYEQYF
TGTGCCAGCAGCTTAGATAGGACCTACGAGCAGTACTTC
>NA|NA|TRBV14|TRBJ2-7
CASSQGVANAYEQYF
TGTGCCAGCAGCCAAGGGGTAGCGAATGCCTACGAGCAGTACTTC
>NA|NA|TRBV10-3|TRBJ2-3
CAISEFYGGESTDTQYF
TGTGCCATCAGTGAGTTCTACGGCGGGGAAAGCACAGATACGCAGTATTTT
>NA|NA|TRBV13|TRBJ2-5
CASSLTGDGPQETQYF
TGTGCCAGCAGCTTAACAGGCGACGGCCCCCAAGAGACCCAGTACTTC
>NA|NA|TRBV19|TRBJ1-1
CASSTGNTEAFF
TGTGCCAGTTCTACAGGGAACACTGAAGCTTTCTTT
>few|NA|TRBV25-1|TRBJ1-1
CASSDGKWGRTEAFF
TGTGCCAGCAGTGATGGGAAATGGGGCCGCACTGAAGCTTTCTTT
>NA|TRBD2|TRBV7-2|TRBJ2-1
CASSLLAGGLNEQFF
TGTGCCAGCAGCTTATTAGCGGGAGGGCTTAATGAGCAGTTCTTC
>NA|NA|TRBV15|TRBJ1-2
CATSRDGVFYGYTF
TGTGCCACCAGCCGGGACGGAGTCTTCTATGGCTACACCTTC
>NA|TRBD2|TRBV6-5|TRBJ2-4
CASSYGGGGIQYF
TGTGCCAGCAGTTACGGTGGGGGGGGCATTCAGTACTTC
>once|NA|TRBV27|TRBJ2-7
CASSLVLAGGREQYF
TGTGCCAGCAGTTTAGTGTTGGCAGGGGGGCGGGAGCAGTACTTC
>NA|NA|TRBV7-9|TRBJ2-5
CASSPRQLAIQETQYF
TGTGCCAGCAGCCCCCGCCAGCTGGCTATTCAAGAGACCCAGTACTTC
>NA|NA|TRBV27|TRBJ2-3
CASSLLNTDATDTQYF
TGTGCCAGCAGCCTTCTGAATACCGACGCCACAGATACGCAGTATTTT
>NA|TRBD1|TRBV7-9|TRBJ1-1
CASSWEQGQNTEAFF
TGTGCCAGCAGCTGGGAACAGGGGCAGAACACTGAAGCTTTCTTT
>NA|NA|TRBV30|TRBJ2-1
CAWSLGGAYEQFF
TGTGCCTGGAGTTTGGGGGGGGCCTATGAGCAGTTCTTC
>NA|TRBD1|TRBV30|TRBJ1-1
CAWSVLTGVTEAFF
TGTGCCTGGAGTGTACTAACAGGGGTCACTGAAGCTTTCTTT
>NA|NA|TRBV27|TRBJ2-3
CASSWALSDTQYF
TGTGCCAGCAGCTGGGCCCTCTCGGATACGCAGTATTTT
>NA|NA|TRBV13|TRBJ2-3
CASSVRGGAEDTQYF
TGTGCCAGCAGCGTTAGGGGGGGCGCGGAAGATACGCAGTATTTT
>NA|NA|TRBV5-4|TRBJ2-7
CASSSEGPTREQYF
TGTGCCAGCAGCTCGGAGGGTCCCACACGCGAGCAGTACTTC
>NA|NA|TRBV7-9|TRBJ2-2
CASSLSTGELFF
TGTGCCAGCAGCTTGTCGACCGGGGAGCTGTTTTTT
>NA|NA|TRBV28|TRBJ1-5
CASSLSSANNRPQHF
TGTGCCAGCAGTTTGAGTTCAGCAAACAATCGGCCCCAGCATTTT
>NA|TRBD2|TRBV7-2|TRBJ2-1
CASSSDGTSGNEQFF
TGTGCCAGCAGCTCCGACGGGACTAGCGGGAATGAGCAGTTCTTC
>few|TRBD1|TRBV5-1|TRBJ2-3
CASSSGQGTDTQYF
TGCGCCAGCAGCTCCGGACAGGGCACAGATACGCAGTATTTT
>NA|TRBD2|TRBV4-1|TRBJ2-1
CASSQKPNLAGGVNEQFF
TGCGCCAGCAGCCAAAAGCCCAATTTAGCGGGGGGGGTTAATGAGCAGTTCTTC
>few|NA|TRBV5-1|TRBJ2-7
CASSPTASDLSYEQYF
TGCGCCAGCAGCCCGACCGCGTCAGACTTGTCCTACGAGCAGTACTTC
>few|TRBD1|TRBV28|TRBJ2-1
CASRHQGVREVNEQFF
TGTGCCAGCAGGCACCAGGGGGTGAGAGAGGTCAATGAGCAGTTCTTC
>NA|NA|TRBV7-9|TRBJ1-1
CASSLTGSYTEAFF
TGTGCCAGCAGCTTAACGGGTAGTTACACTGAAGCTTTCTTT
>NA|TRBD1|TRBV29-1|TRBJ2-5
CSVDYRGETQYF
TGCAGCGTTGATTACAGGGGAGAGACCCAGTACTTC
>NA|NA|TRBV5-1|TRBJ2-7
CASSDGSSYEQYF
TGCGCCAGTTCGGACGGAAGCTCCTACGAGCAGTACTTC
>NA|TRBD2|TRBV28|TRBJ2-3
CASSLVSSGGPTDTQYF
TGTGCCAGCAGTTTGGTCTCGTCGGGAGGCCCCACAGATACGCAGTATTTT
>NA|NA|TRBV6-5|TRBJ2-7
CASSYGETYEQYF
TGTGCCAGCAGTTACGGGGAAACCTACGAGCAGTACTTC
>NA|NA|TRBV5-1|TRBJ1-1
CASSRRTANTEAFF
TGCGCCAGCAGCAGAAGGACGGCGAACACTGAAGCTTTCTTT
>once|NA|TRBV2|TRBJ2-7
CASSASQGSSYEQYF
TGTGCCAGCAGTGCCTCTCAGGGATCCTCCTACGAGCAGTACTTC
>once|NA|TRBV4-1|TRBJ1-1
CASSQDYAQARWEAFF
TGCGCCAGCAGCCAAGATTATGCGCAGGCTAGGTGGGAAGCTTTCTTT
>few|NA|TRBV7-2|TRBJ1-1
CASSLAIGGDPGGTFF
TGTGCCAGCAGCTTAGCCATCGGGGGGGATCCAGGAGGGACTTTCTTT
>NA|NA|TRBV5-6|TRBJ1-2
CASRSPTYIGGYTF
TGTGCCAGCAGATCGCCGACCTACATTGGTGGCTACACCTTC
>many|NA|TRBV28|TRBJ2-5
CASSFLETQYF
TGTGCCAGCAGTTTCTTAGAGACCCAGTACTTC
>medium-sized|TRBD1|TRBV5-6|TRBJ1-1
CASSYGQGDTEAFF
TGTGCCAGCAGCTACGGACAGGGAGACACTGAAGCTTTCTTT
>NA|NA|TRBV2|TRBJ2-7
CASTQNGQYISYEQYF
TGTGCCAGCACTCAGAACGGACAGTATATCTCCTACGAGCAGTACTTC
>once|NA|TRBV15|TRBJ2-2
CATSREETSITGELFF
TGTGCCACCAGCAGAGAAGAGACTAGTATCACCGGGGAGCTGTTTTTT
>NA|NA|TRBV29-1|TRBJ2-7
CSVEGRESYEQYF
TGCAGCGTTGAAGGTAGAGAGTCCTACGAGCAGTACTTC
>NA|NA|TRBV29-1|TRBJ2-3
CSVAREYTDTQYF
TGCAGCGTTGCCAGGGAATACACAGATACGCAGTATTTT
>few|NA|TRBV7-3|TRBJ1-1
CASSLAPWQGNTEAFF
TGTGCCAGCAGCTTAGCTCCGTGGCAGGGGAACACTGAAGCTTTCTTT
>NA|NA|TRBV4-3|TRBJ1-4
CASSQDLDPNEKLFF
TGCGCCAGCAGCCAAGACCTGGACCCTAATGAAAAACTGTTTTTT
>few|TRBD1|TRBV4-1|TRBJ2-5
CASSQDPTGVEETQYF
TGCGCCAGCAGCCAAGATCCGACAGGGGTGGAGGAGACCCAGTACTTC
>medium-sized|TRBD1|TRBV7-6|TRBJ2-7
CASSQGTGTYEQYF
TGTGCCAGCAGCCAAGGGACAGGGACCTACGAGCAGTACTTC